This TCR beta chain was identified during a study of blood T cell repertoires in COVID-19. The CDR3 extends over 15 amino acids. With 7 bases removed from V and 0 bases from J, the gap between germline ends came to 10 bases. Germline loops: CDR1 LNHDA, CDR2 SQIVND (reference sequence). Profiled with immunoSEQ multiplex PCR; TCRdb holds only in-frame clones, not every one. In the table there are approximately 140,000 clones, 79% of which are singletons. Sequencing was carried out using peripheral blood. The TCR sequence derives from a man aged 55-75 years with acute or convalescent COVID-19. The rearrangement uses TRBV19 and TRBJ2-6, with D possibly TRBD1 on 5 matching bases. The CDR3 reads CASTLGVSGANVLTF. DNA for the CDR3: TGTGCCAGTACCCTAGGGGTCTCTGGGGCCAACGTCCTGACTTTC.